This TCR beta chain was recovered during a study of post-analysis software for immune sequencing data. For the study at large: Courses of disease covered relapsing-remitting, secondary progressive and progressive-relapsing multiple sclerosis.

Unique molecular identifiers were present in the TCR beta cDNA libraries. Once roughly 1 to 10 million T cells were used, about 490,000 cDNA molecules resulted. TCRdb re-called the PCR reads with MiXCR, one entry per CDR3 protein. The profile shows hundreds of thousands of distinct CDR3 sequences, about 27% of them singletons. Trimming pared 8 bases from V and 6 bases from J, leaving 14 bases between. CDR1 ENHRY and CDR2 SYGVKD come from the germline V gene. The CDR3 runs to 12 residues. This clonotype was found many times. Antigen: not known. Study outcomes and limitations: When compared against controls, multiple sclerosis patients showed significantly lower normalized Chao1 diversity. F measure grouped same-batch samples tightly together. A handful of TRBV segments, including TRBV5-6, TRBV5-1 and TRBV20-1, were more frequent in patients than controls.

The material sequenced was blood. The chain recombines TRBV10-3 with TRBJ2-7; maybe TRBD2 (5 bases). The clonotype comes from a girl aged 5-17 years with multiple sclerosis. CDR3 sequence reads: CAISTQAAEQYF. The CDR3 DNA follows: TGTGCCATCTCAACACAAGCGGCCGAGCAGTACTTC.